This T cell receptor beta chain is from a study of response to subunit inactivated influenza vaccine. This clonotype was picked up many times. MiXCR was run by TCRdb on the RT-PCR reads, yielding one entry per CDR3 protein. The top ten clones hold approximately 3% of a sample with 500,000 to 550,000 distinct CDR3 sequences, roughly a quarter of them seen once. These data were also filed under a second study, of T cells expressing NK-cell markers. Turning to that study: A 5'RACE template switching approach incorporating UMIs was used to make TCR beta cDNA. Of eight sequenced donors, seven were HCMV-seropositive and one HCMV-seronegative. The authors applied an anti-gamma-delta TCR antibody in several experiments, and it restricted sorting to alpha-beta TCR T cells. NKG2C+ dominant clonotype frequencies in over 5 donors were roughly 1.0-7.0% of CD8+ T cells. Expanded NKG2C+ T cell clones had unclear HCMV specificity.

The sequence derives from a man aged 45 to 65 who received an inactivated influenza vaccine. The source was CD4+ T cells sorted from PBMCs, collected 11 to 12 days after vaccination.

CDR3 loop: CSVEGTGENYNEQFF. The CDR3 coding sequence is TGCAGCGTTGAAGGGACAGGGGAGAACTACAATGAGCAGTTCTTC. The chain has TRBV29-1 and TRBJ2-1; 9 bases map to TRBD1. V trimming: 1 base; J trimming: 3 bases; junction bases outside the gene matches: 4. Germline V gene data show CDR1 as SQVTM and CDR2 as ANQGSEA. CDR3 length: 15 amino acids.